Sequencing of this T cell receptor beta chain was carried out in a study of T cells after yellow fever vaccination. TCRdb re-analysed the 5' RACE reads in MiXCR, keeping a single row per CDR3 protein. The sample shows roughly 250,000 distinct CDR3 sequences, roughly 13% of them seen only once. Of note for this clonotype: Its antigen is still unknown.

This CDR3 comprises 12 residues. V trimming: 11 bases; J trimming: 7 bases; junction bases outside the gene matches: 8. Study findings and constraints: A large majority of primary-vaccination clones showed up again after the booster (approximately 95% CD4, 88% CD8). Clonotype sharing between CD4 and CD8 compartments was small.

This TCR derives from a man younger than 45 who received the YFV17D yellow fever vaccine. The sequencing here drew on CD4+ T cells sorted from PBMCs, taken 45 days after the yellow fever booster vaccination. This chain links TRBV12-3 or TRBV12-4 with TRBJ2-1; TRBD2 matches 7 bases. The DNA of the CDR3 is TGTGCCTCTCGAAGGCGGGGGAATGAGCAGTTCTTC. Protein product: CASRRRGNEQFF.